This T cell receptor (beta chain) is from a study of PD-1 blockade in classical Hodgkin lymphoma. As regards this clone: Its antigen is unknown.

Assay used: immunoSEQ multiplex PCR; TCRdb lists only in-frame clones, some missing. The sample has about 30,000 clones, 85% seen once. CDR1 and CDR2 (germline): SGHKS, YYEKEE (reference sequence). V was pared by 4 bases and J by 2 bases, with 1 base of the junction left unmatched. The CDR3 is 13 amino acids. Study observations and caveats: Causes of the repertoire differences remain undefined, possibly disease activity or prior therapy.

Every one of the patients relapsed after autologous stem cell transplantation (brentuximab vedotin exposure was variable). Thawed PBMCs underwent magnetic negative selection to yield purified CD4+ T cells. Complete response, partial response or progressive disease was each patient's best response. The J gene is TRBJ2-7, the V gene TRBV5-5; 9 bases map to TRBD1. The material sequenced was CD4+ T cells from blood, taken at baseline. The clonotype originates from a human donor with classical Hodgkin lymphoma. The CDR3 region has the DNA TGTGCCAGCAGCCGACAGGGGGCCTACGAGCAGTACTTC. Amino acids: CASSRQGAYEQYF. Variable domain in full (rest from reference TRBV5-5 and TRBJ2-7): DAGVTQSPTHLIKTRGQQVTLRCSPISGHKSVSWYQQVLGQGPQFIFQYYEKEERGRGNFPDRFSARQFPNYSSELNVNALLLGDSALYLCASSRQGAYEQYFGPGTRLTVT.